Below, 15 T cell receptor beta chains from the same sample are listed, as sequenced in a study of T cells after somatic rescue of genetic block. This table comes from immunoSEQ multiplex PCR, and its TCRdb copy is limited to in-frame clones, with some not included. The sample has 80,000 to 100,000 clones, 85% to 90% seen once. Source material: peripheral blood mononuclear cells (PBMCs). These receptors were obtained from a woman aged 18 to 35.

V and J are TRBV5-4 and TRBJ2-4; TRBD1 is a possible D gene (7 bases). Trimming removed 2 bases at V and 0 bases at J, with 12 bases between. Per the germline V gene, CDR1 is SGHNT and CDR2 is YYREEE (reference sequence). CDR3 length: 16 residues. The CDR3: CASSFRQGLAKNIQYF. In DNA, the CDR3 is TGTGCCAGCAGCTTCCGACAGGGACTAGCCAAAAACATTCAGTACTTC. Based on the CDR3 plus reference TRBV5-4 and TRBJ2-4, the full variable domain is ETGVTQSPTHLIKTRGQQVTLRCSSQSGHNTVSWYQQALGQGPQFIFQYYREEENGRGNFPPRFSGLQFPNYSSELNVNALELDDSALYLCASSFRQGLAKNIQYFGAGTRLSVL.

This clone has a count of ten or more. The sample contains more than one DNA sequence encoding this CDR3. This chain connects TRBV27 to TRBJ1-1, with a weak D call TRBD1 (5 bases). Trimming removed 2 bases at V and 4 bases at J, with 8 bases between. The CDR3 runs to 13 residues. The germline gives CDR1 MNHEY, CDR2 SMNVEV (reference sequence). The CDR3 nucleotides are TGTGCCAGCAGTTTAGGGGGGATCACTGAAGCTTTCTTT. This gives the protein CASSLGGITEAFF.

The rearrangement joins TRBV6-1 to TRBJ1-4, with no clear D. The ends were cut back, 6 bases at V and 3 bases at J, with 14 bases in the middle. There are 15 residues in the CDR3. Germline loops: CDR1 MNHNS, CDR2 SASEGT. CDR3 loop: CASSITVSANEKLFF. The CDR3 region has the DNA TGTGCCAGCAGCATAACAGTTTCGGCTAATGAAAAACTGTTTTTT.

This clone was counted only a few times. The chain is built from TRBV9 and TRBJ1-1, with D tentatively TRBD1 (6 bases). This CDR3 comprises 15 residues. V dropped 2 bases and J dropped 0 bases, with 11 bases sitting between them. Per germline, CDR1 SGDLS and CDR2 YYNGEE. CDR3 loop: CASSVAGVMNTEAFF. The CDR3 DNA reads as TGTGCCAGCAGCGTGGCAGGGGTAATGAACACTGAAGCTTTCTTT. Looking up the rest from reference TRBV9 and TRBJ1-1 gives the full variable domain: DSGVTQTPKHLITATGQRVTLRCSPRSGDLSVYWYQQSLDQGLQFLIQYYNGEERAKGNILERFSAQQFPDLHSELNLSSLELGDSALYFCASSVAGVMNTEAFFGQGTRLTVV.

The CDR3 DNA reads as TGTGCCAGCAGTCCGCTCCCTCAAGAGACCCAGTACTTC. It translates to CASSPLPQETQYF. The chain combines TRBV27 with TRBJ2-5; no clear D. CDR1 and CDR2 from the germline V gene are MNHEY and SMNVEV (reference sequence). This CDR3 comprises 13 residues. V shed 5 bases and J shed 2 bases, with 9 bases lying between them.

This clone has a handful of counts. This chain links TRBV29-1 with TRBJ1-1, with a possible D match to TRBD1 (5 bases). V lost 4 bases, J lost 3 bases, and 21 bases lay in between. The V gene's germline CDR1 is SQVTM and CDR2 ANQGSEA. This CDR3 has 16 residues. Here the CDR3 reads CSVGHDSGGVDTEAFF. For the CDR3, the DNA is TGCAGCGTTGGCCACGACAGCGGGGGAGTTGACACTGAAGCTTTCTTT.

In DNA form, the CDR3 reads TGTGCCAGCAGTTTGCCCCACACCGGGGAGCTGTTTTTT. This encodes CASSLPHTGELFF. This chain uses TRBV28 with TRBJ2-2; no clear D gene. Germline CDR1 MDHEN, CDR2 SYDVKM. This CDR3 comprises 13 residues. V dropped 3 bases and J dropped 3 bases, with 5 bases sitting between them.

This chain uses TRBV5-6 with TRBJ1-1; perhaps TRBD1 as D (6 bases). The V end lost 4 bases, the J end lost 4 bases, and 8 bases lay between the germline ends. This CDR3 region has 12 residues. CDR1 and CDR2 (germline): SGHDT, YYEEEE. This chain's CDR3 is CASSPQGTEAFF. The CDR3 bases are TGTGCCAGCAGCCCACAGGGCACTGAAGCTTTCTTT.

CDR3 sequence reads: CASKVSYNSPLHF. In DNA form, the CDR3 reads TGTGCCAGCAAAGTTTCCTATAATTCACCCCTCCACTTT. The chain joins TRBV25-1 to TRBJ1-6; D unresolved. The CDR3 runs to 13 residues. Trimming took off 7 bases at V and 1 base at J, with 5 bases between the two ends. The germline CDR1 and CDR2 sequences are MGHDK and SYGVNS.

V and J are TRBV30 and TRBJ1-1; D not resolved. Germline CDR1 is GTSNPN and CDR2 is SVGIG (reference sequence). This CDR3 contains 13 residues. The ends were cut back, 0 bases at V and 5 bases at J, with 10 bases in the middle. CDR3 bases: TGTGCCTGGAGTGTACTAGTAGGGACTGAAGCTTTCTTT. The encoded protein is CAWSVLVGTEAFF.

This chain joins TRBV4-3 and TRBJ2-3; possibly TRBD1 or TRBD2 for D (5 bases each). Germline V gives CDR1 LGHNA, CDR2 YSLEER. Trimming pared 0 bases from V and 5 bases from J, leaving 15 bases between. This CDR3 is 16 amino acids long. Written as DNA, the CDR3 is TGCGCCAGCAGCCAAGATGACGGGACGGTCAAAGATACGCAGTATTTT. It specifies CASSQDDGTVKDTQYF.

This clone appeared a single time. CDR3 in amino acids: CAISESSASGSTDTQYF. CDR3 nucleotide sequence: TGTGCCATCAGTGAATCGTCGGCTAGCGGCAGCACAGATACGCAGTATTTT. The chain carries TRBV10-3 and TRBJ2-3, with 7 bases that match TRBD2. The CDR3 loop spans 17 amino acids. The junction had 9 bases not matched to a gene; V was cut back by 3 bases and J by 0 bases. Germline loops: CDR1 ENHRY, CDR2 SYGVKD.

J is TRBJ1-4 and V is TRBV4-2; 7 bases are shared with TRBD1. Losses at the gene ends were 4 bases for V and 3 bases for J; bases not matched to a gene: 5. The CDR3 sequence is 15 residues long. Germline V gives CDR1 LGHNA, CDR2 YNFKEQ. The CDR3 is CASSRTGDSNEKLFF. The CDR3, as DNA: TGTGCCAGCAGCCGAACAGGGGACTCTAATGAAAAACTGTTTTTT.

The CDR3 is CSSSETSGPTDTQYF. The CDR3 coding sequence is TGTTCCTCGAGCGAGACTAGCGGACCCACAGATACGCAGTATTTT. J is TRBJ2-3 and V is TRBV19, with 9 bases that match TRBD2. In germline, CDR1 is LNHDA, CDR2 SQIVND (reference sequence). The CDR3 is 15 residues long.

The CDR3 reads CASSHPRGAHGYTF. The CDR3 bases are TGTGCCAGCAGTCACCCACGGGGGGCCCATGGCTACACCTTC. V and J are TRBV28 and TRBJ1-2; tentative D call: TRBD1 (6 bases). The CDR3 runs 14 residues. CDR1 is MDHEN and CDR2 is SYDVKM in the germline V gene. Deletions cut 5 bases from V and 6 bases from J, with 16 bases between.